This record covers a single T cell receptor beta chain. Its target is unknown. Germline V CDR1 and CDR2: MDHEN, SYDVKM. The CDR3 loop spans 11 amino acids. Trimming removed 10 bases from V and 3 bases from J; junction bases left unmatched: 2. TCRdb keeps only in-frame clones here, not all; method: immunoSEQ multiplex PCR. Among some 39,000 clones, 90% were seen once, and the ten largest hold about 36%. This record belongs to a study of T cell responses to AZD1222 COVID-19 vaccine. Second-dose timings of about 4 or about 12 weeks were pooled. General observations from the study: Vaccine-associated CD4 TCRs spanned spike, dominant at 160-218 and 743-854. Clonal diversity may have been underestimated in mostly white British donors. Only five or six AZD1222 recipients tested seropositive at baseline.

The chain combines TRBV28 with TRBJ2-7; 8 bases are shared with TRBD1. This specimen was peripheral blood, taken 28 days after the second AZD1222 dose. The receptor was isolated from an adult who received the AZD1222 COVID-19 vaccine. The CDR3 DNA follows: TGTGCCACCGGGACAGGCTACGAGCAGTACTTC. It specifies CATGTGYEQYF.